The 17 T cell receptor beta chains reported below all come from one sample, sequenced in a study of T cell repertoires in cytomegalovirus infection. TCRdb reprocessed the reads with MiXCR, giving one entry per CDR3 protein. In the table there are more than 200,000 distinct CDR3 sequences, over 8% of which are singletons. Material: PBMCs. All receptors derive from a human donor in good health (CMV status not recorded). Some clones in this sample may be carry-over from other donors' samples.

This clonotype was detected ten times or more. The gene calls are TRBV12-3 or TRBV12-4 and TRBJ2-7; 8 bases map to TRBD2. The CDR3 has 15 amino acids. The V segment lost 5 bases and the J segment 9 bases; nucleotides outside the gene matches: 15. The CDR3 loop reads CASSRTLGLAIGQYF. CDR3 in DNA: TGTGCCAGCAGTCGCACCCTAGGACTAGCTATCGGGCAGTACTTC.

There are many counts of this clonotype. This rearrangement joins TRBV7-2 to TRBJ2-7, with D tentatively TRBD2 (6 bases). The V end lost 5 bases, the J end lost 4 bases, and 18 bases lay between the germline ends. Germline V gives CDR1 SGHTA, CDR2 FQGNSA. The length of the CDR3 is 15 residues. The CDR3 loop is CASSLTGTGTYEQYF. As DNA, the CDR3 is TGTGCCAGCAGCCTTACCGGGACTGGGACTTACGAGCAGTACTTC.

In this sample, this clonotype turned up a few times. The chain joins TRBV28 to TRBJ1-3; 8 bases match TRBD1. Trimming cost V 2 bases and J 2 bases; bases outside gene matches: 8. Germline CDR1 reads MDHEN; CDR2 reads SYDVKM. The CDR3 is 17 amino acids. DNA for the CDR3: TGTGCCAGCAGTTTACTCGGACAGGGACCGGCTGGAAACACCATATATTTT. Encoded protein: CASSLLGQGPAGNTIYF.

This clonotype was counted a few times. The V gene is TRBV7-2, the J gene TRBJ2-2; 7 bases line up with TRBD2. The ends lost 0 bases at V and 4 bases at J; junction bases unmatched: 5. Germline CDR1 and CDR2: SGHTA and FQGNSA. The CDR3 loop spans 16 amino acids. The CDR3 spells CASSLALTGGTGELFF. In DNA form, the CDR3 reads TGTGCCAGCAGCTTAGCACTCACGGGGGGCACCGGGGAGCTGTTTTTT.

This clonotype was seen a handful of times. V usage is TRBV2 and J usage is TRBJ1-4; TRBD1 is a possible D gene (6 bases). The V gene's germline CDR1 is SNHLY and CDR2 FYNNEI. The CDR3 has 15 amino acids. The V and J ends lost 1 base and 7 bases respectively, with 13 bases between them. The CDR3: CASSEVGAPGEKLFF. CDR3 nucleotide sequence: TGTGCCAGCAGTGAAGTGGGGGCGCCGGGTGAAAAACTGTTTTTT.

This clonotype was counted at least ten times. CDR3 residues: CASSRQVTNTGELFF. CDR3 in DNA: TGTGCCAGCAGCCGACAGGTCACGAACACCGGGGAGCTGTTTTTT. The chain joins TRBV14 to TRBJ2-2; the D gene is possibly TRBD1 (6 bases). Trimming removed 4 bases from V and 0 bases from J, with 9 bases in between. The CDR3 length is 15 residues. CDR1 and CDR2 from the germline V gene are SGHDN and FVKESK.

In its sample, this clonotype was seen many times. V and J are TRBV7-2 and TRBJ1-1; perhaps TRBD1 as D (6 bases). Trimming took 3 bases from V and 0 from J, leaving 20 bases between them. The CDR3 length is 18 residues. Germline V gives CDR1 SGHTA, CDR2 FQGNSA. CDR3 bases: TGTGCCAGCAGCTTGGTTGGACAGTTATCGAAAATGAACACTGAAGCTTTCTTT. It yields the protein CASSLVGQLSKMNTEAFF.

The genes are TRBV10-3 and TRBJ1-1, with D unresolved. Per the germline V gene, CDR1 is ENHRY and CDR2 is SYGVKD. V lost 4 bases to trimming and J lost 6 bases, with 9 bases between them. This CDR3 region has 12 residues. CDR3 coding DNA: TGTGCCATCAGTGCCCAGGAGGCTGAAGCTTTCTTT. This sequence encodes CAISAQEAEAFF.

The sample holds a few counts of this clonotype. The rearrangement links TRBV6-8 to TRBJ1-6; D is perhaps TRBD1 (5 bases). The V gene's germline CDR1 is MNHGY and CDR2 SAAAGT. This CDR3 has 16 amino acids. Trimming removed 6 bases from V and 6 bases from J, with 18 bases in between. The CDR3 here is CASSGTSAFANSPLHF. DNA for the CDR3: TGTGCCAGCAGCGGGACGTCAGCTTTTGCTAATTCACCCCTCCACTTT.

This clonotype was picked up many times. This sequence joins TRBV7-2 and TRBJ2-5; tentatively, D is TRBD1 or TRBD2 (6 bases each). Germline CDR1 SGHTA, CDR2 FQGNSA. CDR3 size: 15 residues. Trimming cost V 1 base and J 4 bases, with 13 bases left between them. CDR3 DNA: TGTGCCAGCAGCTTAGGGGGGGCAGGGGCAGAGACCCAGTACTTC. As protein: CASSLGGAGAETQYF.

This clonotype has ten or more counts. This rearrangement joins TRBV7-2 to TRBJ2-2; D is unresolved. V lost 2 bases and J 9 bases, leaving 4 bases between the germline ends. The CDR3 spans 11 residues. Germline V gene lookup returns CDR1 SGHTA and CDR2 FQGNSA. The CDR3 here is CASSLSRELFF. CDR3 nucleotide sequence: TGTGCCAGCAGCTTATCAAGGGAGCTGTTTTTT.

This clonotype was seen repeatedly, ten times or more. V usage is TRBV7-2 and J usage is TRBJ2-2; weak D call: TRBD1 (6 bases). There are 15 residues in the CDR3. The germline V gene encodes CDR1 SGHTA and CDR2 FQGNSA. Trimming pared 5 bases from V and 5 bases from J, leaving 15 bases between. The CDR3 reads CASSHDGTPTGELFF. The CDR3 region has the DNA TGTGCCAGCAGCCACGACGGGACACCAACCGGGGAGCTGTTTTTT.

This clonotype came up many times. The chain has TRBV7-8 and TRBJ1-5; D is unclear. The V gene lost 2 bases and the J gene lost 0 bases, with 11 bases spanning the gap. This CDR3 is built from 16 residues. Germline loops: CDR1 SGHVS, CDR2 FQNEAQ. The CDR3 reads CASSLIRRTSNQPQHF. For the CDR3, the DNA is TGTGCCAGCAGCTTAATACGACGGACTAGCAATCAGCCCCAGCATTTT.

A few counts support this clonotype. The chain combines TRBV14 with TRBJ1-6; no clear D. Germline CDR1 reads SGHDN; CDR2 reads FVKESK. V lost 0 bases, J lost 8 bases, and 11 bases lay in between. The CDR3 runs 15 residues. CDR3 sequence: CASSQEEGWDSPLHF. The DNA for the CDR3 is TGTGCCAGCAGCCAAGAGGAGGGTTGGGATTCACCCCTCCACTTT.

This chain joins TRBV28 and TRBJ1-2; 9 bases are shared with TRBD1. This CDR3 has 14 amino acids. V lost 5 bases and J lost 7; bases outside the gene matches: 8. Looked up from germline, CDR1 is MDHEN and CDR2 is SYDVKM. Written as DNA, the CDR3 is TGTGCCAGCAGTCCGGGACAGGGATTCGGTGGCTACACCTTC. Protein sequence: CASSPGQGFGGYTF.

The table lists this clonotype with many counts. The chain recombines TRBV7-9 with TRBJ1-4; a possible D gene is TRBD1 (5 bases). Trimming left V 5 bases short and J 8 bases short, with 15 bases between. Germline V gene lookup returns CDR1 SEHNR and CDR2 FQNEAQ (reference sequence). The CDR3 is 14 amino acids. The CDR3 sequence is CASSMFRDPEKLFF. For the CDR3, the DNA is TGTGCCAGCAGCATGTTCCGGGACCCAGAAAAACTGTTTTTT.

This clonotype was counted ten times or more. The chain employs TRBV7-2 and TRBJ2-3; the match to TRBD2 covers 7 bases. Germline lookup yields CDR1 SGHTA and CDR2 FQGNSA. Trimming removed 3 bases from V and 9 bases from J; junction bases left unmatched: 18. This CDR3 spans 17 amino acids. DNA of the CDR3: TGTGCCAGCAGCTTCACAGCCGTAGGACTAGGCCTCGCGACGCAGTATTTT. Amino acids: CASSFTAVGLGLATQYF.